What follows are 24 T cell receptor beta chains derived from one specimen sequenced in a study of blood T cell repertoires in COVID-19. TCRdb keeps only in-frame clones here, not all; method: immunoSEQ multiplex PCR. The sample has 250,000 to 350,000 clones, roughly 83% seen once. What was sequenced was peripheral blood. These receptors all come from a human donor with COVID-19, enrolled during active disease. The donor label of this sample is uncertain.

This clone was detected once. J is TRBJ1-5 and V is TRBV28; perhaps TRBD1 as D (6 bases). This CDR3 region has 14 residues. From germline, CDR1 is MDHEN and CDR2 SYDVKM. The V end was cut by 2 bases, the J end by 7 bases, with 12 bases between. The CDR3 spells CASSLRGGVQPQHF. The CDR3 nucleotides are TGTGCCAGCAGTTTAAGGGGGGGCGTGCAGCCCCAGCATTTT.

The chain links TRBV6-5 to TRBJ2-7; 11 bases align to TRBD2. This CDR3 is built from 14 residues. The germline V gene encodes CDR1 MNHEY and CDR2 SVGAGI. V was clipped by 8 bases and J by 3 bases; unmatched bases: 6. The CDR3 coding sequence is TGTGCCAGCTTACTGGGACTAGCGGACTACGAGCAGTACTTC. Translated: CASLLGLADYEQYF.

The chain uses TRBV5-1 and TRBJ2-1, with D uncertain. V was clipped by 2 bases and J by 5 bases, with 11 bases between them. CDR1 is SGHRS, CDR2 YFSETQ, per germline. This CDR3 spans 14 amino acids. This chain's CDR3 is CASSFTGSDNEQFF. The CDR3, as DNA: TGCGCCAGCAGCTTTACGGGTTCGGACAATGAGCAGTTCTTC.

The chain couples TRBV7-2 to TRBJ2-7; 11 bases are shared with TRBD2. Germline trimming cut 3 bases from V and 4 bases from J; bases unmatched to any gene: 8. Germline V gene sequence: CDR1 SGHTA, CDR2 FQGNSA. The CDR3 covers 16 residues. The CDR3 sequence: CASSLGLAAPKYEQYF. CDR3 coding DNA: TGTGCCAGCAGCTTGGGACTAGCGGCACCCAAGTACGAGCAGTACTTC.

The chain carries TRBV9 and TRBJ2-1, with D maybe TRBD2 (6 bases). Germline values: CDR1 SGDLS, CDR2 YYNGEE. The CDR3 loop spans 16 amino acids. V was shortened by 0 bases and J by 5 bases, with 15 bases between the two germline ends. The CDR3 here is CASSVEVGSGHNEQFF. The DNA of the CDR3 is TGTGCCAGCAGCGTAGAGGTGGGTAGCGGACACAATGAGCAGTTCTTC.

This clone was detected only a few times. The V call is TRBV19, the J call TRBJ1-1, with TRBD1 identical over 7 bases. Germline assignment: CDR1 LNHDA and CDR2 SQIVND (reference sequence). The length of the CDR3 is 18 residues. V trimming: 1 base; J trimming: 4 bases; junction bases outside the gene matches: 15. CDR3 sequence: CASSIVRGQFAGGTEAFF. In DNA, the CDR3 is TGTGCCAGTAGTATAGTTCGTGGACAATTCGCAGGGGGCACTGAAGCTTTCTTT.

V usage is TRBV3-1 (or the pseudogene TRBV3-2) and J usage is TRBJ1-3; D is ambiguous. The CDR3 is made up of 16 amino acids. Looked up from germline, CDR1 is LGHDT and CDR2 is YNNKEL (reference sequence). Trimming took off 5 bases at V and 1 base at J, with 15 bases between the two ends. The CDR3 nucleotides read TGTGCCAGCAGCACCCTCATGGCCAGGTCTGGAAACACCATATATTTT. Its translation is CASSTLMARSGNTIYF.

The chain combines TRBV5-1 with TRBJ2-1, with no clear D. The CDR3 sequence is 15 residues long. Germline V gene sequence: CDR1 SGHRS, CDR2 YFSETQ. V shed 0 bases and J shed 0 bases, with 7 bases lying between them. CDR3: CASSLDRGSYNEQFF. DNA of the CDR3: TGCGCCAGCAGCTTGGATCGCGGCTCCTACAATGAGCAGTTCTTC.

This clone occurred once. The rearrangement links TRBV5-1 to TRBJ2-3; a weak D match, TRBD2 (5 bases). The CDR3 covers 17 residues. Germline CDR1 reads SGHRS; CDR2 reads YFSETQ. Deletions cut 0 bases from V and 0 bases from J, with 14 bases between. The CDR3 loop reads CASSLEGRLSSTDTQYF. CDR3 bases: TGCGCCAGCAGCTTGGAAGGGAGACTATCTAGCACAGATACGCAGTATTTT.

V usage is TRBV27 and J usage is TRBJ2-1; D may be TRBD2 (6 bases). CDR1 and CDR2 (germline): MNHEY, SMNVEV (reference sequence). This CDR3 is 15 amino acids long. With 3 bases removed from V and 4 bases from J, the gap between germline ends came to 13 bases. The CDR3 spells CASSFGRALYNEQFF. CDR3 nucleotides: TGTGCCAGCAGTTTCGGGAGAGCCTTATACAATGAGCAGTTCTTC.

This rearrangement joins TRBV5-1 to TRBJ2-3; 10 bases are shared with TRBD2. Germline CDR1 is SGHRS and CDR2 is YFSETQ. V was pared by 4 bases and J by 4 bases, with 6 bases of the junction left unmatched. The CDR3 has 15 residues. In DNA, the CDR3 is TGCGCCAGCAGCCCGACTAGCGGGTCGGCAGATACGCAGTATTTT. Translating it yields CASSPTSGSADTQYF. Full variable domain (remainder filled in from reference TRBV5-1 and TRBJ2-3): KAGVTQTPRYLIKTRGQQVTLSCSPISGHRSVSWYQQTPGQGLQFLFEYFSETQRNKGNFPGRFSGRQFSNSRSEMNVSTLELGDSALYLCASSPTSGSADTQYFGPGTRLTVL.

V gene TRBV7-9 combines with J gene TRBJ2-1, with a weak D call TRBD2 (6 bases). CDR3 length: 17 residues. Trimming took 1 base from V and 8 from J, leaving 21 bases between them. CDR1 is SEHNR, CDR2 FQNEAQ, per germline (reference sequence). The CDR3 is CASSLGIGGTDSDEQFF. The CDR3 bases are TGTGCCAGCAGCTTAGGAATTGGCGGGACCGACTCGGATGAGCAGTTCTTC. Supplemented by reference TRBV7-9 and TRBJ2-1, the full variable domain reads DTGVSQNPRHKITKRGQNVTFRCDPISEHNRLYWYRQTLGQGPEFLTYFQNEAQLEKSRLLSDRFSAERPKGSFSTLEIQRTEQGDSAMYLCASSLGIGGTDSDEQFFGPGTRLTVL.

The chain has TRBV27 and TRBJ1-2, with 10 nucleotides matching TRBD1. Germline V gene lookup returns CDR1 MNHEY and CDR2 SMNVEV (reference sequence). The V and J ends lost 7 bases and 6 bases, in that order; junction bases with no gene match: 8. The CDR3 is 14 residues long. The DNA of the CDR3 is TGTGCCAGCACCCCTTCTGGGACAGGGGATGGCTACACCTTC. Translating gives CASTPSGTGDGYTF.

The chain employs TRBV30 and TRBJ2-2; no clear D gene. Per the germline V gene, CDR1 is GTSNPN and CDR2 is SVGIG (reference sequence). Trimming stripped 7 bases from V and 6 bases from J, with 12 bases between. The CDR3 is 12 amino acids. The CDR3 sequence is CALSQVPGELFF. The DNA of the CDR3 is TGTGCCTTATCACAAGTGCCCGGGGAGCTGTTTTTT.

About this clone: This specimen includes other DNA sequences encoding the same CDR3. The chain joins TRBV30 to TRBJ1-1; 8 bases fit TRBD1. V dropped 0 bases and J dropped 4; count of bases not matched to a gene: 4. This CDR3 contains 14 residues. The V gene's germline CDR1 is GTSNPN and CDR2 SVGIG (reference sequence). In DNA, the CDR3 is TGTGCCTGGAGTGTTGGACAGGGAGGCACTGAAGCTTTCTTT. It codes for CAWSVGQGGTEAFF. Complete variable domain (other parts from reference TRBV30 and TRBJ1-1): SQTIHQWPATLVQPVGSPLSLECTVEGTSNPNLYWYRQAAGRGLQLLFYSVGIGQISSEVPQNLSASRPQDRQFILSSKKLLLSDSGFYLCAWSVGQGGTEAFFGQGTRLTVV.

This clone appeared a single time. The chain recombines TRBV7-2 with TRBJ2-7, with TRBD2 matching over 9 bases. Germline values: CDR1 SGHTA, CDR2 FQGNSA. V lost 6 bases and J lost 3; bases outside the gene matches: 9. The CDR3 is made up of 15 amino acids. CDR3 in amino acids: CASRLSGRPDYEQYF. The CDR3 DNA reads TGTGCCAGCAGACTCAGCGGGAGGCCCGACTACGAGCAGTACTTC.

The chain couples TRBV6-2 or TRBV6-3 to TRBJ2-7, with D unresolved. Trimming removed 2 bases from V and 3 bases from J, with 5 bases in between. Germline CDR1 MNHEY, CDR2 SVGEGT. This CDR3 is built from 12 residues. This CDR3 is CASSYAGYEQYF. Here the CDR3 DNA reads TGTGCCAGCAGTTACGCCGGCTACGAGCAGTACTTC.

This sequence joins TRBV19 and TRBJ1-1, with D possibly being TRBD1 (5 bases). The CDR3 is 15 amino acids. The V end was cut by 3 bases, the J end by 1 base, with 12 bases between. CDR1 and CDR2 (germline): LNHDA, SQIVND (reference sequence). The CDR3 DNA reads TGTGCCAGTAGTATTTTGGGGCTTGAGAACACTGAAGCTTTCTTT. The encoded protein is CASSILGLENTEAFF.

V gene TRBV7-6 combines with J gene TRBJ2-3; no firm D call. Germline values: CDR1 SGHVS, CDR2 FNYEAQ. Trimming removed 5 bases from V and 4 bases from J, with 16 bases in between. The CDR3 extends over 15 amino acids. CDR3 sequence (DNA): TGTGCCAGCAGCGGATCTGGAGCTCGCTCAGATACGCAGTATTTT. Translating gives CASSGSGARSDTQYF.

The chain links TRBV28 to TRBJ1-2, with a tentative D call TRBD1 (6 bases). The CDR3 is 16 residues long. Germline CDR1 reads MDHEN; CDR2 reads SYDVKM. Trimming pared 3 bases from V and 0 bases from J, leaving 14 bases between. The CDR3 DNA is TGTGCCAGCAGTTTGGTAATGGGACAAGCTAACTATGGCTACACCTTC. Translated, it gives CASSLVMGQANYGYTF.

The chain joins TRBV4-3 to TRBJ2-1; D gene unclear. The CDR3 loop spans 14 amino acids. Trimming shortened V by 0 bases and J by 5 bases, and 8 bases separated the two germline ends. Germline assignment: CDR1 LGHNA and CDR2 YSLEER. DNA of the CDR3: TGCGCCAGCAGCCAAGATATTAGCAACAATGAGCAGTTCTTC. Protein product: CASSQDISNNEQFF.

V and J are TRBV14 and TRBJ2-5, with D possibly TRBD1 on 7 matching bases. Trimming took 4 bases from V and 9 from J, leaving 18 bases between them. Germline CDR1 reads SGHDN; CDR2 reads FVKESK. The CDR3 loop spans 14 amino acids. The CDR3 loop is CASSPGGTPEAQYF. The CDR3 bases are TGTGCCAGCAGCCCAGGGGGGACCCCTGAGGCCCAGTACTTC.

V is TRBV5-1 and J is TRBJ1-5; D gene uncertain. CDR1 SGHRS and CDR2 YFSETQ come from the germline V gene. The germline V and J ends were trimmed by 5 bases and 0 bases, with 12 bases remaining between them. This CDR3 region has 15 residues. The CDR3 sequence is CASRGGIHSNQPQHF. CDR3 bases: TGCGCCAGCAGGGGCGGGATTCATAGCAATCAGCCCCAGCATTTT. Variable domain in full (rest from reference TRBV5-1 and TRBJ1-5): KAGVTQTPRYLIKTRGQQVTLSCSPISGHRSVSWYQQTPGQGLQFLFEYFSETQRNKGNFPGRFSGRQFSNSRSEMNVSTLELGDSALYLCASRGGIHSNQPQHFGDGTRLSIL.

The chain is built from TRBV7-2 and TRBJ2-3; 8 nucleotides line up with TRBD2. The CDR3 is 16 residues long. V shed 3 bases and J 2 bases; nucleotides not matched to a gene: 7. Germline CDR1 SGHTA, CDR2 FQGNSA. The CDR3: CASSLRGAGDTDTQYF. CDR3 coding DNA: TGTGCCAGCAGCTTGAGGGGAGCGGGAGACACAGATACGCAGTATTTT.